Below, 27 T cell receptor beta chains from the same sample are listed, as sequenced in a study of blood T cell repertoires in COVID-19. Data came from immunoSEQ multiplex PCR; TCRdb stores just in-frame clones and leaves some out. The table has more than 200,000 clones, around 84% seen once. Sequenced input: peripheral blood. The receptors come from a woman aged 60 to 75 with COVID-19, enrolled during active disease.

The gene calls are TRBV5-1 and TRBJ2-7; TRBD1 agrees at 7 bases. The germline V gene encodes CDR1 SGHRS and CDR2 YFSETQ. V lost 5 bases to trimming and J lost 2 bases; unmatched junction nucleotides: 4. The CDR3 totals 13 residues. CDR3 sequence (DNA): TGCGCCAGCAGAGGGGGCTCCCCCTACGAGCAGTACTTC. This translates into CASRGGSPYEQYF.

The V call is TRBV20-1, the J call TRBJ2-1; no firm D call. Germline-derived CDR1 and CDR2 are DFQATT and SNEGSKA (reference sequence). V was pared by 3 bases and J by 4 bases, with 13 bases between. This CDR3 spans 14 amino acids. CDR3 sequence reads: CSASSQPLYNEQFF. DNA of the CDR3: TGCAGTGCTAGTTCACAGCCCCTATACAATGAGCAGTTCTTC.

This clone was counted once. The chain has TRBV5-4 and TRBJ2-1; 7 nucleotides line up with TRBD1. After removal of 4 bases from V and 3 bases from J, the junction contained 7 bases not matched to a gene. The CDR3 contains 15 residues. Looked up from germline, CDR1 is SGHNT and CDR2 is YYREEE (reference sequence). The CDR3 DNA reads TGTGCCAGCAGCCAGGGACAGTTAGACTACAATGAGCAGTTCTTC. It specifies CASSQGQLDYNEQFF.

This chain uses TRBV19 with TRBJ1-3; the D gene is possibly TRBD1 (5 bases). CDR1 is LNHDA, CDR2 SQIVND, per germline (reference sequence). This CDR3 has 13 residues. V was shortened by 10 bases and J by 3 bases, with 13 bases between the two germline ends. CDR3 in amino acids: CAISPQGGNTIYF. CDR3 nucleotide sequence: TGTGCCATCTCCCCGCAGGGTGGAAACACCATATATTTT. The full variable domain, rest sourced from reference TRBV19 and TRBJ1-3, is DGGITQSPKYLFRKEGQNVTLSCEQNLNHDAMYWYRQDPGQGLRLIYYSQIVNDFQKGDIAEGYSVSREKKESFPLTVTSAQKNPTAFYLCAISPQGGNTIYFGEGSWLTVV.

The rearrangement uses TRBV7-2 and TRBJ2-5; D is unresolved. The CDR3 has 13 residues. V shed 3 bases and J shed 1 base, with 6 bases lying between them. CDR1 and CDR2 (germline): SGHTA, FQGNSA. CDR3 DNA sequence: TGTGCCAGCAGCTTGGAGCTCCAAGAGACCCAGTACTTC. It translates to CASSLELQETQYF.

This chain connects TRBV5-4 to TRBJ2-3; 10 bases align to TRBD2. Per the germline V gene, CDR1 is SGHNT and CDR2 is YYREEE (reference sequence). The CDR3 spans 16 residues. The V and J ends lost 4 bases and 0 bases, in that order; junction bases with no gene match: 5. CDR3: CASSGPGLASTDTQYF. The CDR3 DNA reads as TGTGCCAGCAGCGGACCGGGACTAGCGAGCACAGATACGCAGTATTTT.

The V call is TRBV5-1, the J call TRBJ2-1; 9 bases align to TRBD1. V lost 0 bases, J lost 4 bases, and 2 bases stayed unmatched. The CDR3 totals 15 residues. Germline loops: CDR1 SGHRS, CDR2 YFSETQ. The CDR3 spells CASSLAGTGYNEQFF. CDR3 nucleotides: TGCGCCAGCAGCTTGGCCGGGACAGGGTACAATGAGCAGTTCTTC.

The genes are TRBV30 and TRBJ1-2; 7 bases line up with TRBD1. This CDR3 region has 12 residues. Germline V CDR1 and CDR2: GTSNPN, SVGIG (reference sequence). V lost 4 bases, J lost 8 bases, and 7 bases stayed unmatched. CDR3 loop: CAWTDRAGGYTF. The CDR3 DNA is TGTGCCTGGACCGACAGGGCGGGCGGCTACACCTTC.

V usage is TRBV9 and J usage is TRBJ2-7; D not certain. V was trimmed by 4 bases and J by 0 bases, leaving 14 bases between them. This CDR3 contains 15 residues. Looked up from germline, CDR1 is SGDLS and CDR2 is YYNGEE. The CDR3 region is CASSSSPGSSYEQYF. The CDR3 nucleotides read TGTGCCAGCAGCTCCTCCCCAGGTAGCTCCTACGAGCAGTACTTC.

The chain couples TRBV12-3 or TRBV12-4 to TRBJ2-2, with D unclear. Trimming stripped 4 bases from V and 4 bases from J, with 7 bases between. The CDR3 loop spans 13 amino acids. The CDR3 loop reads CASSSRITGELFF. CDR3 nucleotide sequence: TGTGCCAGCAGTTCCAGGATCACCGGGGAGCTGTTTTTT.

The chain couples TRBV5-1 to TRBJ1-1; 8 positions agree with TRBD1. The V segment lost 0 bases and the J segment 0 bases; nucleotides outside the gene matches: 1. In germline, CDR1 is SGHRS, CDR2 YFSETQ. The CDR3 spans 15 residues. The CDR3 DNA follows: TGCGCCAGCAGCTTGGCGACAGGGGTGAACACTGAAGCTTTCTTT. Translating gives CASSLATGVNTEAFF.

The J gene is TRBJ2-1, the V gene TRBV9; 9 nucleotides agree with TRBD2. The CDR3 runs to 17 residues. Germline V lookup: CDR1 SGDLS, CDR2 YYNGEE. V lost 0 bases, J lost 1 base, and 5 bases stayed unmatched. DNA for the CDR3: TGTGCCAGCAGCGTAGTGGCGGGAGGGGGGTCCTACAATGAGCAGTTCTTC. Translated: CASSVVAGGGSYNEQFF. Drawing the rest from reference TRBV9 and TRBJ2-1, the complete variable domain is DSGVTQTPKHLITATGQRVTLRCSPRSGDLSVYWYQQSLDQGLQFLIQYYNGEERAKGNILERFSAQQFPDLHSELNLSSLELGDSALYFCASSVVAGGGSYNEQFFGPGTRLTVL.

CDR3 sequence reads: CASSQVVAREQYF. The CDR3 DNA is TGTGCCAGCAGCCAAGTTGTAGCACGCGAGCAGTACTTC. V is TRBV3-1 (or the pseudogene TRBV3-2) and J is TRBJ2-7; D not resolved. The CDR3 covers 13 residues. Trimming cost V 1 base and J 6 bases, with 10 bases left between them. In germline, CDR1 is LGHDT, CDR2 YNNKEL (reference sequence).

The CDR3 loop is CASSIRVDTQYF. The CDR3 DNA is TGTGCCAGTAGTATACGAGTAGATACGCAGTATTTT. The J gene is TRBJ2-3, the V gene TRBV19, with D uncertain. In germline, CDR1 is LNHDA, CDR2 SQIVND (reference sequence). V gave up 2 bases and J gave up 5 bases, with 5 bases separating them. This CDR3 spans 12 amino acids. The variable domain in full, completed from reference TRBV19 and TRBJ2-3, reads DGGITQSPKYLFRKEGQNVTLSCEQNLNHDAMYWYRQDPGQGLRLIYYSQIVNDFQKGDIAEGYSVSREKKESFPLTVTSAQKNPTAFYLCASSIRVDTQYFGPGTRLTVL.

The rearrangement uses TRBV28 and TRBJ1-4; D possibly corresponds to TRBD1 (6 bases). The CDR3 has 16 amino acids. Trimming removed 3 bases from V and 7 bases from J, with 18 bases in between. Germline loops: CDR1 MDHEN, CDR2 SYDVKM. The CDR3: CASSFSDGGRGEKLFF. The CDR3 DNA sequence: TGTGCCAGCAGTTTCTCCGACGGGGGGCGGGGTGAAAAACTGTTTTTT.

This chain links TRBV5-1 with TRBJ2-7; TRBD2 agrees at 11 bases. The CDR3 extends over 14 amino acids. With 5 bases clipped from V and 1 base from J, the junction kept 2 bases outside the gene matches. Germline CDR1 and CDR2: SGHRS and YFSETQ. CDR3 nucleotides: TGCGCCAGCAGGACTAGCGGGGCTTCCTACGAGCAGTACTTC. Translating it yields CASRTSGASYEQYF.

J is TRBJ2-1 and V is TRBV6-1; D perhaps matches TRBD2 (5 bases). The CDR3 length is 14 residues. Trimming took off 2 bases at V and 9 bases at J, with 14 bases between the two ends. Germline CDR1 MNHNS, CDR2 SASEGT. The CDR3 reads CASSELASKAEQFF. DNA of the CDR3: TGTGCCAGCAGTGAATTAGCGAGTAAGGCTGAGCAGTTCTTC.

V is TRBV7-2 and J is TRBJ2-2; D perhaps matches TRBD1 (6 bases). Germline V gene data show CDR1 as SGHTA and CDR2 as FQGNSA. This CDR3 comprises 16 residues. The V end was cut by 7 bases, the J end by 5 bases, with 20 bases between. CDR3 region: CASTPDRPGGTGELFF. CDR3 DNA: TGTGCCAGCACCCCAGACAGGCCTGGGGGAACCGGGGAGCTGTTTTTT. The full variable domain, rest sourced from reference TRBV7-2 and TRBJ2-2, is GAGVSQSPSNKVTEKGKDVELRCDPISGHTALYWYRQSLGQGLEFLIYFQGNSAPDKSGLPSDRFSAERTGGSVSTLTIQRTQQEDSAVYLCASTPDRPGGTGELFFGEGSRLTVL.

The V and J genes are TRBV29-1 and TRBJ2-6, with 10 bases that match TRBD1. This CDR3 region has 16 residues. Per germline, CDR1 SQVTM and CDR2 ANQGSEA. V dropped 4 bases and J dropped 0; count of bases not matched to a gene: 3. DNA for the CDR3: TGCAGCGTTGGGGACAGGGGTTACTCTGGGGCCAACGTCCTGACTTTC. Translation gives CSVGDRGYSGANVLTF.

In its sample, this clone was seen once. The rearrangement joins TRBV7-9 to TRBJ1-1; 11 positions match TRBD1. The J segment lost 4 bases and the V segment lost 3 bases, leaving 10 bases of the junction unmatched. The germline gives CDR1 SEHNR, CDR2 FQNEAQ (reference sequence). The CDR3 has 17 amino acids. The CDR3: CASSFTYSGTGGTEAFF. The CDR3 DNA is TGTGCCAGCAGCTTTACTTACTCCGGGACAGGGGGCACTGAAGCTTTCTTT. The full variable domain, completed using reference TRBV7-9 and TRBJ1-1, is DTGVSQNPRHKITKRGQNVTFRCDPISEHNRLYWYRQTLGQGPEFLTYFQNEAQLEKSRLLSDRFSAERPKGSFSTLEIQRTEQGDSAMYLCASSFTYSGTGGTEAFFGQGTRLTVV.

This clone was recorded once. This rearrangement joins TRBV7-9 to TRBJ1-1; the D is unclear. CDR1 is SEHNR, CDR2 FQNEAQ, per germline (reference sequence). Trimming took 6 bases from V and 0 from J, leaving 8 bases between them. The CDR3 extends over 13 amino acids. CDR3 coding DNA: TGTGCCAGCAGTGTGAGTATGAACACTGAAGCTTTCTTT. It yields the protein CASSVSMNTEAFF. The full variable domain, its missing parts supplied by reference TRBV7-9 and TRBJ1-1, is DTGVSQNPRHKITKRGQNVTFRCDPISEHNRLYWYRQTLGQGPEFLTYFQNEAQLEKSRLLSDRFSAERPKGSFSTLEIQRTEQGDSAMYLCASSVSMNTEAFFGQGTRLTVV.

The chain recombines TRBV12-3 or TRBV12-4 with TRBJ1-6, with no clear D. Trimming took 6 bases from V and 11 from J, leaving 11 bases between them. There are 12 residues in the CDR3. CDR3 in amino acids: CASREGRTPLHF. The CDR3 DNA follows: TGTGCCAGCAGAGAAGGGAGGACACCCCTCCACTTT.

J is TRBJ1-1 and V is TRBV27; 8 bases fit TRBD1. Germline trimming cut 6 bases from V and 4 bases from J; bases unmatched to any gene: 7. In germline, CDR1 is MNHEY, CDR2 SMNVEV (reference sequence). CDR3 size: 14 residues. CDR3 in amino acids: CASRPRTGSTEAFF. CDR3 coding DNA: TGTGCCAGCAGGCCCCGGACAGGGAGCACTGAAGCTTTCTTT.

This chain connects TRBV2 to TRBJ2-1, with a tentative D call TRBD2 (5 bases). There are 14 residues in the CDR3. Between the trimmed V and J ends, which lost 5 bases and 1 base, there was a span of 9 bases. Germline CDR1 and CDR2: SNHLY and FYNNEI. The CDR3: CASSSQRSYNEQFF. The CDR3 DNA reads as TGTGCCAGCAGTTCCCAGCGGTCCTACAATGAGCAGTTCTTC. Full variable domain (rest looked up from reference TRBV2 and TRBJ2-1): EPEVTQTPSHQVTQMGQEVILRCVPISNHLYFYWYRQILGQKVEFLVSFYNNEISEKSEIFDDQFSVERPDGSNFTLKIRSTKLEDSAMYFCASSSQRSYNEQFFGPGTRLTVL.

Here the CDR3 reads CASSLLAGGTDTQYF. For the CDR3, the DNA is TGCGCCAGCAGCTTACTAGCGGGAGGGACAGATACGCAGTATTTT. This chain connects TRBV5-1 to TRBJ2-3; 13 bases are shared with TRBD2. CDR3 length: 15 residues. J was trimmed by 3 bases and V by 2 bases; bases with no gene match: 0. Germline CDR1 and CDR2: SGHRS and YFSETQ.

The chain has TRBV3-1 (or the pseudogene TRBV3-2) and TRBJ2-5; D remains ambiguous. This CDR3 has 11 amino acids. Trimming took 8 bases from V and 2 from J, leaving 6 bases between them. The germline gives CDR1 LGHDT, CDR2 YNNKEL (reference sequence). The CDR3 DNA follows: TGTGCCAGCGCTCAGCAAGAGACCCAGTACTTC. Translating it yields CASAQQETQYF.

The rearrangement joins TRBV28 to TRBJ2-1; D tentatively fits TRBD1 or TRBD2 (9 bases each). In germline, CDR1 is MDHEN, CDR2 SYDVKM. This CDR3 spans 18 amino acids. Trimming left V 8 bases short and J 7 bases short, with 30 bases between. The CDR3 reads CASLPGTGSGLARNEQFF. CDR3 in DNA: TGTGCCAGCTTACCGGGGACAGGGAGCGGACTAGCGAGGAATGAGCAGTTCTTC.